This is a list of T cell receptor beta chains from one sample in a study of identical twins. TCRdb passed the 5' RACE reads through MiXCR, listing each CDR3 protein once. The sample lists some 1,600,000 distinct CDR3 sequences, under 35% occurring once. The sequenced sample was cord blood. The receptors derive from a newborn girl in good health. Both conserved end residues are part of each CDR3. The D gene is left open where the match is weak. For some rows the clone size is stated as once, few or many, or as a class when expanded; others skip it.

V gene: TRBV9; clone size: -; J gene: TRBJ2-3; CDR3 length: 12; D gene: -; CDR3 DNA: TGTGCCAGCAGCGTAATCTCTCACACGCAGTATTTT; CDR3 protein: CASSVISHTQYF
V gene: TRBV4-2; clone size: many; J gene: TRBJ1-5; CDR3 length: 18; D gene: TRBD1; CDR3 DNA: TGTGCCAGCAGCCAAGATTGGGACAGGGAGTATGGCAATCAGCCCCAGCATTTT; CDR3 protein: CASSQDWDREYGNQPQHF
V gene: TRBV10-3; clone size: -; J gene: TRBJ2-3; CDR3 length: 12; D gene: -; CDR3 DNA: TGTGCCGTCCGGGGGGCCACAGATACGCAGTATTTT; CDR3 protein: CAVRGATDTQYF
V gene: TRBV5-1; clone size: many; J gene: TRBJ2-3; CDR3 length: 15; D gene: TRBD2; CDR3 DNA: TGCGCCAGCAGCCCGCTAGCGGCCCCTACAGATACGCAGTATTTT; CDR3 protein: CASSPLAAPTDTQYF
V gene: TRBV7-9; clone size: -; J gene: TRBJ2-3; CDR3 length: 12; D gene: -; CDR3 DNA: TGTGCCGGCACCCGCGAACTGGATACGCAGTATTTT; CDR3 protein: CAGTRELDTQYF
V gene: TRBV20-1; clone size: few; J gene: TRBJ2-1; CDR3 length: 13; D gene: -; CDR3 DNA: TGCAATCCGTCTGGCGGAACCTACAATGAGCAGTTCTTC; CDR3 protein: CNPSGGTYNEQFF
V gene: TRBV24-1; clone size: once; J gene: TRBJ2-7; CDR3 length: 12; D gene: -; CDR3 DNA: TGTGCCACCAGTGCGCGTTACAATGAGCAGTACTTC; CDR3 protein: CATSARYNEQYF
V gene: TRBV7-9; clone size: -; J gene: TRBJ1-6; CDR3 length: 19; D gene: TRBD1; CDR3 DNA: TGTGCCAGCAGCTTAGCGGGACAGGAGGGTTTTTCCTATAATTCACCCCTCCACTTT; CDR3 protein: CASSLAGQEGFSYNSPLHF
V gene: TRBV12-3/TRBV12-4; clone size: many; J gene: TRBJ1-2; CDR3 length: 13; D gene: -; CDR3 DNA: TGTGCCAGCAGTTTAGCAGGGAAGAATGGCTACACCTTC; CDR3 protein: CASSLAGKNGYTF
V gene: TRBV10-3; clone size: -; J gene: TRBJ2-5; CDR3 length: 13; D gene: TRBD1; CDR3 DNA: TGTGCCATCAGTGCGAAGACAGGGATTGAGCAGTACTTC; CDR3 protein: CAISAKTGIEQYF
V gene: TRBV5-1; clone size: -; J gene: TRBJ2-3; CDR3 length: 15; D gene: TRBD2; CDR3 DNA: TGTGCCAGCAGTTCCCTAGCGGGGGCCTCAGATACGCAGTATTTT; CDR3 protein: CASSSLAGASDTQYF
V gene: TRBV30; clone size: few; J gene: TRBJ1-2; CDR3 length: 12; D gene: -; CDR3 DNA: TGTGCCTGGAGTCAGGGTAACTATGGCTACACCTTC; CDR3 protein: CAWSQGNYGYTF
V gene: TRBV7-8; clone size: few; J gene: TRBJ2-1; CDR3 length: 14; D gene: TRBD2; CDR3 DNA: TGTGCCAGCAGGACTCTAGCGGGGGCCAATGAGCAGTTCTTC; CDR3 protein: CASRTLAGANEQFF
V gene: TRBV4-2; clone size: few; J gene: TRBJ2-7; CDR3 length: 15; D gene: -; CDR3 DNA: TGTGCCAGCAGCCGAAGGGCGGCGGAGACCTACGAGCAGTACTTC; CDR3 protein: CASSRRAAETYEQYF
V gene: TRBV27; clone size: few; J gene: TRBJ2-3; CDR3 length: 13; D gene: -; CDR3 DNA: TGTGCCAGTATGCGGGGGCAAGCAGATACGCAGTATTTT; CDR3 protein: CASMRGQADTQYF
V gene: TRBV20-1; clone size: -; J gene: TRBJ1-1; CDR3 length: 14; D gene: -; CDR3 DNA: TGCGGTGCGATTTCTTGGGGACTGAACACTGAAGCTTTCTTT; CDR3 protein: CGAISWGLNTEAFF
V gene: TRBV3-1; clone size: -; J gene: TRBJ2-1; CDR3 length: 14; D gene: -; CDR3 DNA: TGTGCCAGCAGCCAAGCGGGAGAAGGGAGTGAGCAGTTCTTC; CDR3 protein: CASSQAGEGSEQFF
V gene: TRBV5-1; clone size: -; J gene: TRBJ1-2; CDR3 length: 15; D gene: TRBD1; CDR3 DNA: TGCGCCAGCAGCTTAACAGGGGTGGATGCCTATGGCTACACCTTC; CDR3 protein: CASSLTGVDAYGYTF
V gene: TRBV7-9; clone size: few; J gene: TRBJ2-1; CDR3 length: 16; D gene: -; CDR3 DNA: TGTGCCAGCAGCTTAAGAGGAATTGGTCCCTACAATGAGCAGTTCTTC; CDR3 protein: CASSLRGIGPYNEQFF
V gene: TRBV12-3/TRBV12-4; clone size: few; J gene: TRBJ2-7; CDR3 length: 16; D gene: TRBD1; CDR3 DNA: TGTGCCAGCAGTTTCGGACAGGGGCCCGACCCCTACGAGCAGTACTTC; CDR3 protein: CASSFGQGPDPYEQYF
V gene: TRBV2; clone size: -; J gene: TRBJ2-5; CDR3 length: 13; D gene: -; CDR3 DNA: TGTGCCAGCAGTGATGGGGTCGAAGAGACCCAGTACTTC; CDR3 protein: CASSDGVEETQYF
V gene: TRBV7-2; clone size: -; J gene: TRBJ2-7; CDR3 length: 14; D gene: -; CDR3 DNA: TGTGCCAGCAGCGCATTAGCGGGACAGTACGAGCAGTACTTC; CDR3 protein: CASSALAGQYEQYF
V gene: TRBV9; clone size: few; J gene: TRBJ2-1; CDR3 length: 15; D gene: -; CDR3 DNA: TGTGCCAGCAGCGTAGGAGAAGGGTTTAGTGGTGAGCAGTTCTTC; CDR3 protein: CASSVGEGFSGEQFF
V gene: TRBV27; clone size: few; J gene: TRBJ2-1; CDR3 length: 14; D gene: TRBD2; CDR3 DNA: TGTGCCATCTGGGTAGCGGGAGCGAACAATGAGCAGTTCTTC; CDR3 protein: CAIWVAGANNEQFF
V gene: TRBV11-2; clone size: few; J gene: TRBJ2-7; CDR3 length: 15; D gene: TRBD2; CDR3 DNA: TGTGCCAGGGGGGGGAGCTTCGCGGAATCTACTGAGCAGTACTTC; CDR3 protein: CARGGSFAESTEQYF
V gene: TRBV7-9; clone size: few; J gene: TRBJ1-2; CDR3 length: 15; D gene: TRBD1; CDR3 DNA: TGTGCCAGCAGCGTTACAGGGGCCGGGAACTATGGCTACACCTTC; CDR3 protein: CASSVTGAGNYGYTF
V gene: TRBV7-8; clone size: many; J gene: TRBJ2-3; CDR3 length: 16; D gene: TRBD2; CDR3 DNA: TGTGCCAGCAGCTTACAAATCGCGGGGGTCACAGATACGCAGTATTTT; CDR3 protein: CASSLQIAGVTDTQYF
V gene: TRBV20-1; clone size: few; J gene: TRBJ2-1; CDR3 length: 15; D gene: -; CDR3 DNA: TGCAGTGCTAGACCTCCGGGCTTCTCCTACAATGAGCAGTTCTTC; CDR3 protein: CSARPPGFSYNEQFF
V gene: TRBV29-1; clone size: many; J gene: TRBJ1-2; CDR3 length: 15; D gene: TRBD1; CDR3 DNA: TGCAGCGCCCACTTACGGGACAGGACTAACTATGGCTACACCTTC; CDR3 protein: CSAHLRDRTNYGYTF
V gene: TRBV20-1; clone size: -; J gene: TRBJ2-1; CDR3 length: 16; D gene: -; CDR3 DNA: TGCAGTGCTAGAGATCCCCGGGGACTCTCCTACAATGAGCAGTTCTTC; CDR3 protein: CSARDPRGLSYNEQFF
V gene: TRBV4-3; clone size: -; J gene: TRBJ2-4; CDR3 length: 16; D gene: -; CDR3 DNA: TGCGCCAGCAGCCAAGATTTCGGGATAGCCAAAAACATTCAGTACTTC; CDR3 protein: CASSQDFGIAKNIQYF
V gene: TRBV20-1; clone size: -; J gene: TRBJ2-4; CDR3 length: 16; D gene: TRBD2; CDR3 DNA: TGCAGTGCTAGCGCTATAGTTGGGCGGGGGGAGGACATTCAGTACTTC; CDR3 protein: CSASAIVGRGEDIQYF
V gene: TRBV5-6; clone size: -; J gene: TRBJ2-1; CDR3 length: 17; D gene: -; CDR3 DNA: TGTGCCAGCAGCTTGGCCTCGGTAGTTAGCTCCTACAATGAGCAGTTCTTC; CDR3 protein: CASSLASVVSSYNEQFF
V gene: TRBV5-1; clone size: -; J gene: TRBJ2-1; CDR3 length: 18; D gene: TRBD2; CDR3 DNA: TGCGCCAGCAGCCTAACCAGGACTAGCGGGAGGGCCTGGAATGAGCAGTTCTTC; CDR3 protein: CASSLTRTSGRAWNEQFF
V gene: TRBV18; clone size: few; J gene: TRBJ2-7; CDR3 length: 14; D gene: -; CDR3 DNA: TGTGCCAGCTCACCATTACACAGGGTCAACGAGCAGTACTTC; CDR3 protein: CASSPLHRVNEQYF
V gene: TRBV6-6; clone size: -; J gene: TRBJ2-1; CDR3 length: 11; D gene: -; CDR3 DNA: TGTGCCAGCAGTTACTCGACAGGGCAGTTCTTC; CDR3 protein: CASSYSTGQFF